The 2 T cell receptor beta chains in this list originate from one sample, sequenced in a study of T cell repertoires in cytomegalovirus infection. One entry per CDR3 protein results from TCRdb running MiXCR on the reads. The sample yields some 300,000 distinct CDR3 sequences, 9.6% seen once. Sequenced input: PBMCs. The source is a human donor in good health (CMV status not recorded). Some clones in this sample may be carry-over from other donors' samples.

This clonotype was counted at least ten times. The chain employs TRBV7-2 and TRBJ1-1; no reliable D call. Germline CDR1 reads SGHTA; CDR2 reads FQGNSA. V lost 3 bases to trimming and J lost 2 bases, with 10 bases between them. The CDR3 spans 14 residues. CDR3 nucleotides: TGTGCCAGCAGCTTCGATAGGATAAACACTGAAGCTTTCTTT. Protein product: CASSFDRINTEAFF.

CDR3 sequence: CASSQSGTEAFF. For the CDR3, the DNA is TGTGCCAGCAGCCAATCCGGGACAGAAGCTTTCTTT. The chain has TRBV11-2 and TRBJ1-1; perhaps TRBD1 as D (6 bases). Germline-derived CDR1 and CDR2 are SGHAT and FQNNGV. The CDR3 consists of 12 residues. Trimming removed 5 bases from V and 8 bases from J, with 12 bases in between.